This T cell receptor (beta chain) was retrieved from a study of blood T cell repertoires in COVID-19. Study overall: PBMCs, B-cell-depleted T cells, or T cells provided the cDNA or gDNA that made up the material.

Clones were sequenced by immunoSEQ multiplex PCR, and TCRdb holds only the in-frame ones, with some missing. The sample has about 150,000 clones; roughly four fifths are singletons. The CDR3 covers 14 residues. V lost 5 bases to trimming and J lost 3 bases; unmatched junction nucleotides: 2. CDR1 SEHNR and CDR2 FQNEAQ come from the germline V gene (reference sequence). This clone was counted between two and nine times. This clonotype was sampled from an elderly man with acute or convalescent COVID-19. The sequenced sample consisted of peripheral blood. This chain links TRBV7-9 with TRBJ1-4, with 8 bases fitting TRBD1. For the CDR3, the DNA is TGTGCCAGCAGCCAGGACAGGGCTAATGAAAAACTGTTTTTT. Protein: CASSQDRANEKLFF.